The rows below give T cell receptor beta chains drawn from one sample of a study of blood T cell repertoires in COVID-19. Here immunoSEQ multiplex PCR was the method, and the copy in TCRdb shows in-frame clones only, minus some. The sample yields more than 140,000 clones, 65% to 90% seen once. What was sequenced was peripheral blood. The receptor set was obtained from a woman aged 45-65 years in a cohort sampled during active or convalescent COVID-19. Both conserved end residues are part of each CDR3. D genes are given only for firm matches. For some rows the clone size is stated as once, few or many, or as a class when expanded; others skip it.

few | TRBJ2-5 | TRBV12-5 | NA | CASASLRGGSQETQYF | TGTGCTAGTGCCTCTCTCAGGGGAGGGTCTCAAGAGACCCAGTACTTC
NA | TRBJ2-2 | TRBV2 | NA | CASKTPGELFF | TGTGCCAGCAAGACACCCGGGGAGCTGTTTTTT
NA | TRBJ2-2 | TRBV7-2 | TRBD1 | CASSMKGAQGVAGELFF | TGTGCCAGCAGCATGAAGGGGGCGCAAGGGGTGGCCGGGGAGCTGTTTTTT
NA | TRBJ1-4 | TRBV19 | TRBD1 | CASRTGMEKLFF | TGTGCCAGTAGGACAGGGATGGAAAAACTGTTTTTT
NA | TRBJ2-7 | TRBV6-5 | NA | CASSSTGGTYEQYF | TGTGCCAGCAGTTCGACCGGGGGAACCTACGAGCAGTACTTC
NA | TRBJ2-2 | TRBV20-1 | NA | CSARRAGELFF | TGCAGTGCTAGACGAGCTGGGGAGCTGTTTTTT
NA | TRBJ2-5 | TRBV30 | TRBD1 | CARGQAETQYF | TGTGCCAGAGGACAGGCCGAGACCCAGTACTTC
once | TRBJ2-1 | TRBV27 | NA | CASSLLPARFYNEQFF | TGTGCCAGCAGTTTACTACCAGCGCGGTTTTACAATGAGCAGTTCTTC
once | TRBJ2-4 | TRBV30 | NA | CAWTHPGGQLLAKNIQYF | TGTGCCTGGACCCACCCCGGGGGACAGCTACTAGCCAAAAACATTCAGTACTTC
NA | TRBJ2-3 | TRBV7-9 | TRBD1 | CASSPPGGYTQYF | TGTGCCAGCAGCCCCCCAGGGGGCTACACGCAGTATTTT
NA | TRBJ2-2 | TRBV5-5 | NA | CASSGPFGGKGFF | TGTGCCAGCAGCGGGCCTTTTGGAGGGAAAGGGTTTTTT
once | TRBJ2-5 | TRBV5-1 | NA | CASSLAGVGLETQYF | TGCGCCAGCAGCTTGGCCGGGGTAGGGTTAGAGACCCAGTACTTC
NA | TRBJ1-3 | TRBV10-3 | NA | CAIRKITGPGNTIYF | TGTGCCATCAGGAAGATAACAGGGCCTGGAAACACCATATATTTT
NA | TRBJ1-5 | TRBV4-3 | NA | CASSPGGAGVGNQPQHF | TGCGCCAGCAGCCCCGGGGGGGCAGGGGTGGGCAATCAGCCCCAGCATTTT
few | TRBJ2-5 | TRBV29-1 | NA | CSVFGSEEGETQYF | TGCAGCGTTTTCGGCTCCGAAGAGGGAGAGACCCAGTACTTC
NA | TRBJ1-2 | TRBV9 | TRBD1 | CASTDRAYGYTF | TGTGCCAGCACCGACAGGGCCTATGGCTACACCTTC
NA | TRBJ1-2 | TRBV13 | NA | CASSLRGPGLDGYTF | TGTGCCAGCAGCTTAAGAGGTCCGGGTTTGGATGGCTACACCTTC
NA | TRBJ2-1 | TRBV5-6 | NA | CASSLGSGFSYNEQFF | TGTGCCAGCAGCTTGGGCTCGGGATTCTCCTACAATGAGCAGTTCTTC
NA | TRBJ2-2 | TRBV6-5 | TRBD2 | CASSPRGGVHGELFF | TGTGCCAGCAGTCCCCGGGGAGGGGTCCATGGGGAGCTGTTTTTT
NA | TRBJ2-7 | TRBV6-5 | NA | CASNPGGSSSYEQYF | TGTGCCAGCAATCCCGGTGGGAGCAGCTCCTACGAGCAGTACTTC
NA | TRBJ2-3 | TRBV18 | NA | CASSPPASVDTQYF | TGTGCCAGCTCACCACCTGCTAGCGTTGATACGCAGTATTTT
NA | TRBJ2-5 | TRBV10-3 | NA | CAISEGGKETQYF | TGTGCCATCAGTGAAGGGGGTAAAGAGACCCAGTACTTC
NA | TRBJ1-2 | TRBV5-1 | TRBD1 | CASSLFDSGQGHGYTF | TGCGCCAGCAGCTTGTTTGACTCGGGACAGGGCCATGGCTACACCTTC
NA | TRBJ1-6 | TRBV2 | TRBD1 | CASSILRTGNNSPLHF | TGTGCCAGCAGTATCCTAAGGACAGGCAATAATTCACCCCTCCACTTT
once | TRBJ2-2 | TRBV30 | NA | CAWSVLATGELFF | TGTGCCTGGAGTGTACTAGCTACCGGGGAGCTGTTTTTT
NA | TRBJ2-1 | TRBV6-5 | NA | CASSREVVGNEQFF | TGTGCCAGCAGCCGAGAAGTTGTCGGCAATGAGCAGTTCTTC
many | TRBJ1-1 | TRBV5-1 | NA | CASSFGSQSNTEAFF | TGCGCCAGCAGCTTTGGCTCCCAGTCGAACACTGAAGCTTTCTTT
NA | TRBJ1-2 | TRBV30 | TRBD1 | CAWSVISTGGDYGYTF | TGTGCCTGGAGTGTAATATCGACAGGGGGCGACTATGGCTACACCTTC
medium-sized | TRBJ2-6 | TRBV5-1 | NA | CASSSGQSGANVLTF | TGCGCCAGCAGCTCCGGACAGTCTGGGGCCAACGTCCTGACTTTC
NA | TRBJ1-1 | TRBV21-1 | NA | CASSKTRRTEAFF | TGTGCCAGCAGCAAAACCAGGAGGACTGAAGCTTTCTTT
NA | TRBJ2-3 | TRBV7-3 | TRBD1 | CASSLLGQSTDTQYF | TGTGCCAGCAGCTTACTGGGACAGAGCACAGATACGCAGTATTTT
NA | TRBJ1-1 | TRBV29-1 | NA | CSVAPQFLRGSEAFF | TGCAGCGTCGCCCCCCAGTTCCTCCGAGGGTCTGAAGCTTTCTTT
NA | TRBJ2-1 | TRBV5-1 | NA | CASSFHRGGNEQFF | TGCGCCAGCAGCTTCCACAGGGGGGGAAATGAGCAGTTCTTC
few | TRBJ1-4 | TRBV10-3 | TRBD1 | CAISESTGFNTNEKLFF | TGTGCCATCAGTGAGTCGACAGGGTTTAATACTAATGAAAAACTGTTTTTT
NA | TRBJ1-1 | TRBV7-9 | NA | CASSLLGGSVLDTEAFF | TGTGCCAGCAGCTTATTAGGGGGTAGTGTCCTAGACACTGAAGCTTTCTTT